A selection of T cell receptor beta chains follows, all from one sample in a study of T cell responses to AZD1222 COVID-19 vaccine. Repertoires were generated with immunoSEQ multiplex PCR, while TCRdb's copy carries only in-frame clones and drops some. The sample yields nearly 110,000 clones, around nine tenths seen once. Sample: peripheral blood, taken 28 days after the second AZD1222 dose. These receptors were taken from an adult who received the AZD1222 COVID-19 vaccine. Both conserved end residues are part of each CDR3. Fields, in order: CDR3 protein, CDR3 DNA, J gene, V gene, D gene, CDR3 length, clone size. D genes are given only for firm matches. The size field is filled for only some rows; it gives once, few, many or a size class.

cdr3_aa: CASSSRGRHNSPLHF; cdr3_nt: TGTGCCAGCAGCAGTCGGGGGCGTCATAATTCACCCCTCCACTTT; j_call: TRBJ1-6; v_call: TRBV13; d_call: -; cdr3_length: 15; clone_size: -
cdr3_aa: CASSWGLAGAREQYF; cdr3_nt: TGTGCCAGCAGTTGGGGACTAGCGGGAGCAAGGGAGCAGTACTTC; j_call: TRBJ2-7; v_call: TRBV7-2; d_call: TRBD2; cdr3_length: 15; clone_size: -
cdr3_aa: CASSRDTYEQYF; cdr3_nt: TGTGCCAGCAGCCGTGACACCTACGAGCAGTACTTC; j_call: TRBJ2-7; v_call: TRBV7-2; d_call: -; cdr3_length: 12; clone_size: -
cdr3_aa: CAWRAASLNTEAFF; cdr3_nt: TGTGCCTGGAGAGCGGCCAGCTTGAACACTGAAGCTTTCTTT; j_call: TRBJ1-1; v_call: TRBV30; d_call: -; cdr3_length: 14; clone_size: -
cdr3_aa: CASSPRGSYNSPLHF; cdr3_nt: TGTGCCAGCAGCCCCCGGGGCAGCTATAATTCACCCCTCCACTTT; j_call: TRBJ1-6; v_call: TRBV5-4; d_call: -; cdr3_length: 15; clone_size: -
cdr3_aa: CASSPTAGTSSNEQFF; cdr3_nt: TGCGCCAGCAGCCCCACCGCCGGGACTAGCTCCAATGAGCAGTTCTTC; j_call: TRBJ2-1; v_call: TRBV5-1; d_call: TRBD2; cdr3_length: 16; clone_size: -
cdr3_aa: CSVEEQGNYGYTF; cdr3_nt: TGCAGCGTTGAAGAACAGGGGAACTATGGCTACACCTTC; j_call: TRBJ1-2; v_call: TRBV29-1; d_call: TRBD1; cdr3_length: 13; clone_size: -
cdr3_aa: CASSLTPGDYGYTF; cdr3_nt: TGCGCCAGCAGCTTAACACCGGGGGACTATGGCTACACCTTC; j_call: TRBJ1-2; v_call: TRBV5-1; d_call: -; cdr3_length: 14; clone_size: -
cdr3_aa: CASSLGGGDNEQFF; cdr3_nt: TGCGCCAGCAGCTTGGGTGGGGGAGACAATGAGCAGTTCTTC; j_call: TRBJ2-1; v_call: TRBV5-1; d_call: -; cdr3_length: 14; clone_size: -
cdr3_aa: CAWSLDREGEAFF; cdr3_nt: TGTGCCTGGAGTCTTGACAGGGAGGGTGAAGCTTTCTTT; j_call: TRBJ1-1; v_call: TRBV30; d_call: TRBD1; cdr3_length: 13; clone_size: -
cdr3_aa: CASRAGSSSNQPQHF; cdr3_nt: TGTGCCAGCAGGGCAGGGAGTTCAAGCAATCAGCCCCAGCATTTT; j_call: TRBJ1-5; v_call: TRBV7-9; d_call: -; cdr3_length: 15; clone_size: -
cdr3_aa: CASSLERLAKNIQYF; cdr3_nt: TGTGCCAGCAGCTTAGAGCGGTTAGCCAAAAACATTCAGTACTTC; j_call: TRBJ2-4; v_call: TRBV11-2; d_call: -; cdr3_length: 15; clone_size: -
cdr3_aa: CASSSGANSPLHF; cdr3_nt: TGCGCCAGCAGCTCCGGGGCTAATTCACCCCTCCACTTT; j_call: TRBJ1-6; v_call: TRBV5-1; d_call: -; cdr3_length: 13; clone_size: -
cdr3_aa: CASSQWGQGNEQYF; cdr3_nt: TGCGCCAGCAGCCAGTGGGGACAGGGAAACGAGCAGTACTTC; j_call: TRBJ2-7; v_call: TRBV5-1; d_call: TRBD1; cdr3_length: 14; clone_size: -
cdr3_aa: CASSPGLARTGELFF; cdr3_nt: TGTGCCAGCAGTCCCGGACTAGCGAGGACCGGGGAGCTGTTTTTT; j_call: TRBJ2-2; v_call: TRBV2; d_call: TRBD2; cdr3_length: 15; clone_size: -
cdr3_aa: CASRLAREGSSTDTQYF; cdr3_nt: TGTGCAAGTCGCTTAGCCAGAGAGGGGTCCAGCACAGATACGCAGTATTTT; j_call: TRBJ2-3; v_call: TRBV12-2; d_call: -; cdr3_length: 17; clone_size: once
cdr3_aa: CASSPRGPLTGELFF; cdr3_nt: TGTGCCAGCTCACCCAGGGGGCCTCTCACCGGGGAGCTGTTTTTT; j_call: TRBJ2-2; v_call: TRBV18; d_call: TRBD1; cdr3_length: 15; clone_size: -
cdr3_aa: CASSLAGTMNTEAFF; cdr3_nt: TGCGCCAGCAGCTTGGCGGGGACTATGAACACTGAAGCTTTCTTT; j_call: TRBJ1-1; v_call: TRBV5-1; d_call: -; cdr3_length: 15; clone_size: once
cdr3_aa: CASSLARGRNMNTEAFF; cdr3_nt: TGTGCCAGCAGCTTAGCGCGGGGTAGGAACATGAACACTGAAGCTTTCTTT; j_call: TRBJ1-1; v_call: TRBV7-6; d_call: -; cdr3_length: 17; clone_size: -
cdr3_aa: CAWSRSGQGFLQFF; cdr3_nt: TGTGCCTGGAGTCGTTCGGGACAGGGGTTTTTGCAGTTCTTC; j_call: TRBJ2-1; v_call: TRBV30; d_call: TRBD1; cdr3_length: 14; clone_size: -
cdr3_aa: CASSQGDTQYF; cdr3_nt: TGTGCCAGCAGCCAAGGAGATACGCAGTATTTT; j_call: TRBJ2-3; v_call: TRBV14; d_call: -; cdr3_length: 11; clone_size: -
cdr3_aa: CASSQDLGANVLTF; cdr3_nt: TGTGCCAGCAGCCAAGATTTGGGGGCCAACGTCCTGACTTTC; j_call: TRBJ2-6; v_call: TRBV3-1/TRBV3-2; d_call: -; cdr3_length: 14; clone_size: -
cdr3_aa: CASSDEGAGTEAFF; cdr3_nt: TGTGCCAGCAGTGATGAGGGGGCCGGGACTGAAGCTTTCTTT; j_call: TRBJ1-1; v_call: TRBV2; d_call: TRBD1; cdr3_length: 14; clone_size: -
cdr3_aa: CAWSVRGDQPQHF; cdr3_nt: TGTGCCTGGAGTGTACGGGGGGATCAGCCCCAGCATTTT; j_call: TRBJ1-5; v_call: TRBV30; d_call: -; cdr3_length: 13; clone_size: -
cdr3_aa: CASSYRGTTTEAFF; cdr3_nt: TGTGCCAGCAGTTACAGGGGTACAACCACTGAAGCTTTCTTT; j_call: TRBJ1-1; v_call: TRBV6-2/TRBV6-3; d_call: -; cdr3_length: 14; clone_size: once
cdr3_aa: CASSSSSGGVDTQYF; cdr3_nt: TGTGCCAGCAGCTCGAGCAGCGGGGGGGTGGATACGCAGTATTTT; j_call: TRBJ2-3; v_call: TRBV5-6; d_call: TRBD2; cdr3_length: 15; clone_size: -
cdr3_aa: CASSEYSSGKDYGYTF; cdr3_nt: TGTGCCAGCAGTGAGTACTCGTCAGGGAAAGACTATGGCTACACCTTC; j_call: TRBJ1-2; v_call: TRBV6-1; d_call: -; cdr3_length: 16; clone_size: -
cdr3_aa: CASGLIGNEQFF; cdr3_nt: TGTGCCAGCGGCCTGATAGGAAATGAGCAGTTCTTC; j_call: TRBJ2-1; v_call: TRBV28; d_call: -; cdr3_length: 12; clone_size: -
cdr3_aa: CASSPQVKAEAFF; cdr3_nt: TGTGCCAGCAGCCCCCAAGTGAAGGCTGAAGCTTTCTTT; j_call: TRBJ1-1; v_call: TRBV3-1/TRBV3-2; d_call: -; cdr3_length: 13; clone_size: -
cdr3_aa: CASRGGQGACCYGYTF; cdr3_nt: TGTGCCAGCAGGGGGGGACAGGGGGCTTGTTGCTATGGCTACACCTTC; j_call: TRBJ1-2; v_call: TRBV25-1; d_call: TRBD1; cdr3_length: 16; clone_size: few
cdr3_aa: CASNPGLATGELFF; cdr3_nt: TGTGCCAGCAATCCGGGACTAGCTACCGGGGAGCTGTTTTTT; j_call: TRBJ2-2; v_call: TRBV25-1; d_call: TRBD2; cdr3_length: 14; clone_size: -
cdr3_aa: CASGQGGADTQYF; cdr3_nt: TGTGCTAGTGGGCAGGGGGGGGCAGATACGCAGTATTTT; j_call: TRBJ2-3; v_call: TRBV12-5; d_call: -; cdr3_length: 13; clone_size: -
cdr3_aa: CASSTPGASYNEQFF; cdr3_nt: TGTGCCAGCAGTACCCCGGGGGCCTCCTACAATGAGCAGTTCTTC; j_call: TRBJ2-1; v_call: TRBV6-5; d_call: -; cdr3_length: 15; clone_size: -
cdr3_aa: CASSYDGQGSRAYGYTF; cdr3_nt: TGTGCCAGCAGTTACGACGGACAGGGGTCTCGAGCCTATGGCTACACCTTC; j_call: TRBJ1-2; v_call: TRBV6-2/TRBV6-3; d_call: TRBD1; cdr3_length: 17; clone_size: -
cdr3_aa: CASSWGGELFF; cdr3_nt: TGTGCCAGCAGCTGGGGCGGGGAGCTGTTTTTT; j_call: TRBJ2-2; v_call: TRBV11-2; d_call: -; cdr3_length: 11; clone_size: -
cdr3_aa: CASSPDGRETQYF; cdr3_nt: TGTGCCAGCAGTCCGGATGGGAGAGAGACCCAGTACTTC; j_call: TRBJ2-5; v_call: TRBV11-3; d_call: -; cdr3_length: 13; clone_size: -
cdr3_aa: CASSSFGGRIFSGANVLTF; cdr3_nt: TGTGCCAGCAGCTCATTCGGCGGCCGTATCTTCTCTGGGGCCAACGTCCTGACTTTC; j_call: TRBJ2-6; v_call: TRBV7-9; d_call: -; cdr3_length: 19; clone_size: -
cdr3_aa: CAWSVVPGASGYTF; cdr3_nt: TGTGCCTGGAGTGTTGTGCCCGGCGCAAGCGGCTACACCTTC; j_call: TRBJ1-2; v_call: TRBV30; d_call: -; cdr3_length: 14; clone_size: -
cdr3_aa: CASSSRVGSGSSYNEQFF; cdr3_nt: TGTGCCAGCAGCTCCCGGGTAGGTAGCGGGAGCTCCTACAATGAGCAGTTCTTC; j_call: TRBJ2-1; v_call: TRBV7-9; d_call: TRBD2; cdr3_length: 18; clone_size: -
cdr3_aa: CASSNRAGTYEQYF; cdr3_nt: TGTGCCAGTAGTAACCGGGCGGGGACCTACGAGCAGTACTTC; j_call: TRBJ2-7; v_call: TRBV19; d_call: -; cdr3_length: 14; clone_size: -
cdr3_aa: CASSSLRQQGRDTEAFF; cdr3_nt: TGTGCCAGCAGTTCACTCAGACAACAGGGCCGTGACACTGAAGCTTTCTTT; j_call: TRBJ1-1; v_call: TRBV27; d_call: -; cdr3_length: 17; clone_size: -
cdr3_aa: CASSLGQGGGYTF; cdr3_nt: TGTGCCAGCAGCTTAGGACAGGGAGGCGGCTACACCTTC; j_call: TRBJ1-2; v_call: TRBV5-4; d_call: TRBD1; cdr3_length: 13; clone_size: -
cdr3_aa: CASRGANTQYF; cdr3_nt: TGTGCCAGCAGAGGGGCGAATACGCAGTATTTT; j_call: TRBJ2-3; v_call: TRBV7-9; d_call: -; cdr3_length: 11; clone_size: -
cdr3_aa: CASTLPRDTEAFF; cdr3_nt: TGTGCCAGCACCTTACCCCGGGACACTGAAGCTTTCTTT; j_call: TRBJ1-1; v_call: TRBV28; d_call: -; cdr3_length: 13; clone_size: once
cdr3_aa: CAIKDRDGNEQFF; cdr3_nt: TGTGCCATCAAGGACAGGGACGGCAATGAGCAGTTCTTC; j_call: TRBJ2-1; v_call: TRBV10-3; d_call: TRBD1; cdr3_length: 13; clone_size: once
cdr3_aa: CSVESGLQYF; cdr3_nt: TGCAGCGTTGAATCAGGACTGCAGTACTTC; j_call: TRBJ2-7; v_call: TRBV29-1; d_call: -; cdr3_length: 10; clone_size: once
cdr3_aa: CASSQVGGADTQYF; cdr3_nt: TGCGCCAGCAGCCAAGTTGGAGGGGCAGATACGCAGTATTTT; j_call: TRBJ2-3; v_call: TRBV4-1; d_call: -; cdr3_length: 14; clone_size: -
cdr3_aa: CGGRTYNEQFF; cdr3_nt: TGCGGTGGGAGGACTTACAATGAGCAGTTCTTC; j_call: TRBJ2-1; v_call: TRBV20-1; d_call: -; cdr3_length: 11; clone_size: -
cdr3_aa: CASSRQTTGEAFF; cdr3_nt: TGTGCCAGCAGCCGTCAGACAACAGGAGAAGCTTTCTTT; j_call: TRBJ1-1; v_call: TRBV11-2; d_call: -; cdr3_length: 13; clone_size: -
cdr3_aa: CASSPKGAGNEQFF; cdr3_nt: TGTGCCAGCTCACCGAAGGGGGCGGGGAATGAGCAGTTCTTC; j_call: TRBJ2-1; v_call: TRBV18; d_call: -; cdr3_length: 14; clone_size: -
cdr3_aa: CASSPSSGTGELFF; cdr3_nt: TGTGCCAGCAGCCCATCCTCGGGGACCGGGGAGCTGTTTTTT; j_call: TRBJ2-2; v_call: TRBV7-9; d_call: -; cdr3_length: 14; clone_size: -
cdr3_aa: CASSGGTIDNSPLHF; cdr3_nt: TGTGCCAGCAGCGGCGGGACAATAGATAATTCACCCCTCCACTTT; j_call: TRBJ1-6; v_call: TRBV9; d_call: -; cdr3_length: 15; clone_size: -
cdr3_aa: CASSKATGTPSGNTIYF; cdr3_nt: TGTGCCAGCAGCAAAGCCACCGGGACCCCCTCTGGAAACACCATATATTTT; j_call: TRBJ1-3; v_call: TRBV21-1; d_call: -; cdr3_length: 17; clone_size: -
cdr3_aa: CASKFPGDNEQFF; cdr3_nt: TGCGCCAGCAAGTTTCCCGGGGACAATGAGCAGTTCTTC; j_call: TRBJ2-1; v_call: TRBV10-1; d_call: -; cdr3_length: 13; clone_size: -
cdr3_aa: CASSLTEKTPHYEQYF; cdr3_nt: TGTGCCAGCAGTCTGACAGAAAAAACCCCCCACTACGAGCAGTACTTC; j_call: TRBJ2-7; v_call: TRBV28; d_call: -; cdr3_length: 16; clone_size: -